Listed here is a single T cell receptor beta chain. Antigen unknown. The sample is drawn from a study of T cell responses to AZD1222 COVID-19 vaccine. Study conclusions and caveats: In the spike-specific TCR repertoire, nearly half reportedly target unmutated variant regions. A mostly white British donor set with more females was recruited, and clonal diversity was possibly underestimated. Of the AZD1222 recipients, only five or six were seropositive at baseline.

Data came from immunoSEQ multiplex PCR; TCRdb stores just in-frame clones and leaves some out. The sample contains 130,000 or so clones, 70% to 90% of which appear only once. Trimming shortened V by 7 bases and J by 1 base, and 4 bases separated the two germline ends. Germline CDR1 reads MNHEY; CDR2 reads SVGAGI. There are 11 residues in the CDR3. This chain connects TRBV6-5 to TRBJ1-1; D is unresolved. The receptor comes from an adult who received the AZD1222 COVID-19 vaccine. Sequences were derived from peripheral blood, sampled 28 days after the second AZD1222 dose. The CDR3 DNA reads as TGTGCCAGCAAAAGGAACACTGAAGCTTTCTTT. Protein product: CASKRNTEAFF.